One T cell receptor (beta chain) is described in this entry. The antigen is not known. The record originates from a study of T cell responses to AZD1222 COVID-19 vaccine. Broader study findings: There were mostly white British donors and more females than males, and clonal diversity was possibly underestimated. No day 14 peak samples; only post-peak repertoires were characterized. Compared with day 0, the breadth and depth of the Spike-specific TCR repertoire rose significantly after two doses of AZD1222.

TCRdb's table, derived via immunoSEQ multiplex PCR, lists solely in-frame clones and lacks some. Altogether approximately 97,000 clones are present, approximately 81% being singletons, with the ten largest covering over 15%. The CDR3 is 20 amino acids. V trimming: 6 bases; J trimming: 5 bases; junction bases outside the gene matches: 16. Germline CDR1 reads MNHEY; CDR2 reads SMNVEV (reference sequence). The TCR sequence derives from an adult in good health. The J gene is TRBJ2-1, the V gene TRBV27; TRBD2 matches at 16 bases. Sequencing used peripheral blood, obtained on day 0 of AZD1222 vaccination. The chain's CDR3 is CASRYRGQGLAGGHNNEQFF. The CDR3 DNA follows: TGTGCCAGCAGGTATAGAGGACAGGGACTAGCGGGAGGGCATAACAATGAGCAGTTCTTC.